This T cell receptor beta chain stems from a study of molecular identifiers for immune sequencing clone quantification. Whole-study findings and limits: One cell's worth of spiked Jurkat TCR RNA was reportedly detectable among about a million naive cells.

Germline values: CDR1 SGHTA, CDR2 FQGNSA. Trimming shortened V by 3 bases and J by 4 bases, and 6 bases separated the two germline ends. This CDR3 comprises 12 residues. On this clonotype itself: Its antigen is undetermined. The CDR3 does not end in the conserved phenylalanine or tryptophan, so this is likely a read error.

TCRdb reanalysed the PCR reads using MiXCR and keeps one entry per CDR3 protein. Seen here are over 100,000 distinct CDR3 sequences, under 40% observed once, and the top ten hold roughly 9.7%. The rearrangement links TRBV7-2 to TRBJ1-1; D is ambiguous. The sequencing sample was made of naive CD8+ T cells from blood, with Jurkat cell RNA spiked in. Subset defined: FACS-sorted CD8+CD4-CCR7+CD45RA+ naive T cells. The clonotype originates from a human donor in good health. Some libraries in this study had Jurkat cell RNA spiked in. The CDR3 here is CASSFPGTEAFL. The CDR3 DNA follows: TGTGCCAGCAGCTTTCCTGGCACTGAAGCTTTCTTA.